This TCR beta chain originates from a study of low-dose radiotherapy and immunotherapy resistance in tumors. Study context: The study delivered 0.5 Gy per fraction every 2 weeks to Cohort 1, totaling 6.5 Gy. While receiving nivolumab 240 mg every two weeks, patients also received ipilimumab 1 mg/kg every six weeks, both intravenously.

This clonotype was recorded many times. The CDR3 spans 15 residues. The germline gives CDR1 ENHRY, CDR2 SYGVKD. Trimming shortened V by 3 bases and J by 1 base, and 12 bases separated the two germline ends. Time point specified: after trial treatment. The treatment here: LDRT plus nivolumab, ipilimumab, low-dose cyclophosphamide and aspirin (RACIN trial). Donors were dosed with nivolumab and ipilimumab; they also received aspirin, low-dose cyclophosphamide and low-dose radiotherapy. Alpha- and beta-chain coverage of first-strand cDNA came from TRAV- and TRBV-specific primers. A roughly 20-cycle PCR with a constant-region primer and V-primer adapter amplified TCRs. TCRdb redid the calling of the reads with MiXCR, one entry per CDR3 protein. The table has under 95,000 distinct CDR3 sequences, about 17% seen once.

The rearrangement joins TRBV10-3 to TRBJ1-1; D might be TRBD1 (6 bases). The source is a male donor with prostate cancer. The input for sequencing was PBMCs, taken after low-dose radiotherapy plus immunotherapy. CDR3 protein: CAISEDGGRNTEAFF. The CDR3 bases are TGTGCCATCAGTGAAGATGGGGGCCGGAACACTGAAGCTTTCTTT.